A selection of T cell receptor beta chains follows, all from one sample in a study of T cells in localized non-small cell lung cancer. Clones were read by immunoSEQ multiplex PCR, and TCRdb kept only the in-frame ones, dropping some. The table includes tens of thousands of clones, about 85% detected once. This specimen was peripheral blood, taken before any cancer treatment. Every receptor here comes from a female donor older than 55 with stage II squamous cell lung carcinoma. The CDR3 runs from the conserved cysteine through the conserved F or W. A D gene is named only where the DNA matches it firmly. Size tells how often a clone was seen (once, few, many) or the class of an expanded clone, and some rows leave it out.

D gene,clone size,J gene,V gene,CDR3 DNA,CDR3 protein
TRBD1,-,TRBJ1-3,TRBV9,TGTGCCAGCAGCCATAAGGGGACAGGGATGAACGGAAACACCATATATTTT,CASSHKGTGMNGNTIYF
TRBD1,-,TRBJ2-4,TRBV14,TGTGCCAGCAGCCAGACGACAGGGAGCCTAGCCAAAAACATTCAGTACTTC,CASSQTTGSLAKNIQYF
-,-,TRBJ2-2,TRBV9,TGTGCCAGCAGCCCCACAGGGAACACCGGGGAGCTGTTTTTT,CASSPTGNTGELFF
-,-,TRBJ2-1,TRBV2,TGTGCCAGCACGGGAGATGGCAATGAGCAGTTCTTC,CASTGDGNEQFF
TRBD1,-,TRBJ2-1,TRBV14,TGTGCCAGCAGCCATCGGACAGGGGCCTACAATGAGCAGTTCTTC,CASSHRTGAYNEQFF
-,-,TRBJ2-2,TRBV6-5,TGTGCCAGCAAGAGGGAGGCCGGGGAGCTGTTTTTT,CASKREAGELFF
-,-,TRBJ2-3,TRBV6-6,TGTGCCAGCAGTAGAGTGAGCCGGAACACAGATACGCAGTATTTT,CASSRVSRNTDTQYF
-,-,TRBJ1-3,TRBV6-5,TGTGCCAGCACCTCAATAAGCTCTGGAAACACCATATATTTT,CASTSISSGNTIYF
-,-,TRBJ1-1,TRBV14,TGTGCCAGCAGCCAAGACTCCGGGGTGGGGAACACTGAAGCTTTCTTT,CASSQDSGVGNTEAFF
-,-,TRBJ1-2,TRBV20-1,TGCAGTGAAGACGGCTACACCTTC,CSEDGYTF
-,once,TRBJ1-6,TRBV19,TGTGCCAGTATGGTGGGGCCAAATTCACCCCTCCACTTT,CASMVGPNSPLHF
TRBD2,-,TRBJ2-3,TRBV15,TGTGCCACCAGCAGAGATGTACGGGGGGGTTACACAGATACGCAGTATTTT,CATSRDVRGGYTDTQYF
-,-,TRBJ1-1,TRBV6-5,TGTGCCAGCAGTTACTCGTCAGGAATGAACACTGAAGCTTTCTTT,CASSYSSGMNTEAFF
-,once,TRBJ1-1,TRBV28,TGTGCCAGCAGTTTTATCCGGAACACTGAAGCTTTCTTT,CASSFIRNTEAFF
-,-,TRBJ2-7,TRBV6-1,TGTGCCAGCAGTGAAGTGTACAGCTACGAGCAGTACTTC,CASSEVYSYEQYF
-,-,TRBJ2-2,TRBV18,TGTGCCAGCTCACCATCGGGAAGTAGCACCGGGGAGCTGTTTTTT,CASSPSGSSTGELFF
-,-,TRBJ2-1,TRBV5-4,TGTGCCAGCAGCTTGGGAGGGAGGAATGAGCAGTTCTTC,CASSLGGRNEQFF
-,few,TRBJ1-6,TRBV7-2,TGTGCCAGCAGCCAAGAGGCCAGGGCCCTCCACTTT,CASSQEARALHF
-,-,TRBJ2-1,TRBV4-1,TGCGCCAGCAGCCCTTACGGGTTCTTC,CASSPYGFF
-,-,TRBJ1-6,TRBV7-9,TGTGCCAGCAGCTTAACGACAGAGTTACATCTCCCCCTCCACTTT,CASSLTTELHLPLHF
TRBD2,-,TRBJ2-1,TRBV11-3,TGTGCCAGCAGCTTAGGTGCGGGGGGCCCCGTCTACAATGAGCAGTTCTTC,CASSLGAGGPVYNEQFF
TRBD1,-,TRBJ1-6,TRBV5-6,TGTGCCAGCAGCTCTGACAGGGGGCGTAATTCACCCCTCCACTTT,CASSSDRGRNSPLHF
-,-,TRBJ2-3,TRBV6-6,TGTGCCAGCAGCCTGCGACAGGCGGCGAGCACAGATACGCAGTATTTT,CASSLRQAASTDTQYF
-,-,TRBJ2-3,TRBV11-2,TGTGCCAGCAGCTTGGGGTACACAGATACGCAGTATTTT,CASSLGYTDTQYF
TRBD2,-,TRBJ2-1,TRBV7-2,TGTGCCAGCAGCCTCACACCGGGACTAGCCATAAATGAGCAGTTCTTC,CASSLTPGLAINEQFF
-,-,TRBJ1-3,TRBV5-6,TGTGCCAGCAGCTTGCGCCGGACGGACGGCGGAAACACCATATATTTT,CASSLRRTDGGNTIYF
-,-,TRBJ1-1,TRBV20-1,TGCAGTGCTACCGGGGATGAAGCTTTCTTT,CSATGDEAFF
-,-,TRBJ2-1,TRBV9,TGTGCCAGCAGCGTAGAAGGGTGGAATGAGCAGTTCTTC,CASSVEGWNEQFF